This TCR beta chain was obtained from a study of T-cell reconstitution after alpha-beta-depleted transplantation in children. The CDR3 is 14 residues long. V shed 4 bases and J shed 3 bases, with 13 bases lying between them. Germline loops: CDR1 KGHSH, CDR2 LQKENI. TCRbeta library preparation incorporated unique molecular identifiers. MiXCR, run by TCRdb on the PCR reads, gives a single entry per CDR3 protein. The table includes 700,000 to 950,000 distinct CDR3 sequences, roughly 15% detected once. The sequence was obtained from a male patient younger than 18 who had a stem cell transplant for acute lymphoblastic leukemia, so the T cells may come from the graft donor. The genes are TRBV18 and TRBJ2-7; perhaps TRBD2 as D (5 bases). The sequenced sample was PBMCs, mostly from graft donor cells, obtained 360 days after TCRalphabeta/CD19-depleted stem cell transplant. The CDR3 loop is CASSQASSNYEQYF. For the CDR3, the DNA is TGTGCCAGCTCACAAGCTAGCTCTAACTACGAGCAGTACTTC.